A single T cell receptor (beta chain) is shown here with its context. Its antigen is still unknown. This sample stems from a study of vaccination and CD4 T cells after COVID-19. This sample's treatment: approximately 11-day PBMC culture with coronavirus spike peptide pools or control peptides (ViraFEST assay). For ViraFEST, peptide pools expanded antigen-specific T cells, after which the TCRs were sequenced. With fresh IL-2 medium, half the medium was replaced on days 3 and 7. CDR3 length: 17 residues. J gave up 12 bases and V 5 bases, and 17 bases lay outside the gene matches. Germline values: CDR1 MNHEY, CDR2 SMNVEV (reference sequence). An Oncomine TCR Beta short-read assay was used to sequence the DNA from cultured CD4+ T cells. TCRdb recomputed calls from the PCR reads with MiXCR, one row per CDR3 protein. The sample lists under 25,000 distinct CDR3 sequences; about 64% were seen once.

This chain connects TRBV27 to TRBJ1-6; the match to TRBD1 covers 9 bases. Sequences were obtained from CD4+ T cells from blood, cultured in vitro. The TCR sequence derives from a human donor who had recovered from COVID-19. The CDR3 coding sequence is TGTGCCAGCAGTCTCACAGGCCGGACAGGGGATGGGGTACCCCTCCACTTT. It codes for CASSLTGRTGDGVPLHF.